This T cell receptor beta chain derives from a study of technical replicates of blood from a few donors. Repertoires were generated with immunoSEQ multiplex PCR, while TCRdb's copy carries only in-frame clones and drops some. The sample lists tens of thousands of clones; approximately 86% were seen once. This TCR was recovered from a human donor in good health. Some clones in this sample may be carry-over from other donors' samples. Sequencing input: PBMCs.

The CDR3 here is CASSPSTGVPRYEAFF. CDR3 sequence (DNA): TGTGCCAGCAGTCCCTCGACAGGGGTCCCCCGTTATGAAGCTTTCTTT. This chain uses TRBV27 with TRBJ1-1, with 8 bases aligning to TRBD1. With 5 bases clipped from V and 7 bases from J, the junction kept 15 bases outside the gene matches. Germline CDR1 MNHEY, CDR2 SMNVEV (reference sequence). CDR3 length: 16 residues.